This T cell receptor beta chain originates from a study of T cell responses to AZD1222 COVID-19 vaccine. Study-level background: It was second doses at about 4 or about 12 weeks that were pooled. Study conclusions and caveats: Among spike-specific TCRs, nearly half reportedly target unmutated variant regions. Sampling captured repertoires only after the peak T cell response. There were mostly white British donors and more females than males, and clonal diversity was possibly underestimated.

The V gene lost 6 bases and the J gene lost 5 bases, with 16 bases spanning the gap. The germline gives CDR1 MNHEY, CDR2 SVGAGI. There are 14 residues in the CDR3. Details on this clone: Its antigen is currently unknown.

TCRdb keeps only in-frame clones here, not all; method: immunoSEQ multiplex PCR. Of over 150,000 clones listed, just under 95% are singletons. This specimen consisted of peripheral blood, obtained on day 0 of AZD1222 vaccination. This chain connects TRBV6-5 to TRBJ1-1; D perhaps matches TRBD1 (6 bases). This TCR came from an adult in good health. In nucleotides, the CDR3 is TGTGCCAGCAGGCGACAGGCCGGGGGGACTGAAGCTTTCTTT. Protein: CASRRQAGGTEAFF.